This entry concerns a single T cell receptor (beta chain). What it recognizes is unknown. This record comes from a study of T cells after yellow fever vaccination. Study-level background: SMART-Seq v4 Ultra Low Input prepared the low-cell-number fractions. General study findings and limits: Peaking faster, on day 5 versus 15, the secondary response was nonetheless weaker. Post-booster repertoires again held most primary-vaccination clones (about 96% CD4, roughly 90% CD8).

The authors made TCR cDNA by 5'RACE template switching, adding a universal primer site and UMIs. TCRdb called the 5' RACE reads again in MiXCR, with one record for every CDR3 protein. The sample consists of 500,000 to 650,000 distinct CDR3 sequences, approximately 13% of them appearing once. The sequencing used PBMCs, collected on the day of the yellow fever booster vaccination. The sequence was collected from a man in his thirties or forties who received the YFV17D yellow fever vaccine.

The CDR3 spells CSAMGLAGGLRTDTQYF. The CDR3 DNA reads as TGCAGTGCTATGGGACTAGCGGGAGGGCTGCGGACAGATACGCAGTATTTT. The chain couples TRBV20-1 to TRBJ2-3; 16 bases map to TRBD2. Germline CDR1 DFQATT, CDR2 SNEGSKA (reference sequence). The CDR3 is 17 amino acids. V was clipped by 4 bases and J by 3 bases; unmatched bases: 7.